The text below deals with one TCR beta chain. Antigen: not known. The PCR had 60 Vbeta and 13 Jbeta primers. Only in-frame clones appear in the TCRdb table, and some are missing; sequencing was by immunoSEQ multiplex PCR. The data show just over 70,000 clones, 70% to 85% seen once. The data originate from a study of cytomegalovirus exposure and HLA in healthy donors. Regarding the study as a whole: Versus the roughly 700-donor mean, an Asian-associated ancestry cluster reportedly showed fewer N-insertions in a later analysis.

Trimming took 0 bases from V and 1 from J; bases not matched to a gene: 8. Per germline, CDR1 SGHRS and CDR2 YFSETQ. This CDR3 comprises 18 residues. V and J are TRBV5-1 and TRBJ1-3; 9 positions agree with TRBD1. The specimen was PBMCs. The source of this sequence is a human donor in good health. The CDR3 protein is CASSLGAGTGRSGNTIYF. The CDR3 region has the DNA TGCGCCAGCAGCTTGGGGGCCGGGACAGGGCGGTCTGGAAACACCATATATTTT.